Here is one T cell receptor beta chain with its context. The length of the CDR3 is 12 residues. CDR1 is SQVTM, CDR2 ANQGSEA, per germline. V gave up 7 bases and J gave up 8 bases, with 15 bases separating them. This sample stems from a study of T cell repertoires in cytomegalovirus infection. TCRdb re-analysed the reads in MiXCR, keeping a single row per CDR3 protein. The top ten clones hold around 7.6% of a sample with around 630,000 distinct CDR3 sequences, approximately 25% of them seen once. Material: CD8+ T cells from PBMCs. The sequence was collected from a human donor in good health (CMV status not recorded). Some clones in this sample may be carry-over from other donors' samples. This sequence joins TRBV29-1 and TRBJ2-1, with unresolved D. This CDR3 is CSARVGMDEQFF. The CDR3 DNA is TGCAGCGCCCGGGTGGGTATGGATGAGCAGTTCTTC.